A single TCR beta chain is shown here with its context. Source study methods: Estimation of nucleated cell counts was performed using reference gene primer amplification. Repertoires were generated with immunoSEQ multiplex PCR, while TCRdb's copy carries only in-frame clones and drops some. D and trimming were read from the DNA, whereas the V and J calls and clone size are those reported in that table. The table lists 350,000 to 500,000 clones, around 90% of them singletons. The length of the CDR3 is 15 residues. Germline V gene lookup returns CDR1 MGHRA and CDR2 YSYEKL. V was trimmed by 4 bases and J by 3 bases, leaving 13 bases between them. The sample originates from a study of blood T cell repertoires in COVID-19. At the level of the study: Samples came from the United States, Italy and Spain, spanning acute and convalescent COVID-19. Nucleic acid was either cDNA or gDNA, and it came from T cells, B-cell-depleted T cells, or PBMCs.

The sample was peripheral blood. The receptor was derived from a man aged 18 to 30 with COVID-19, enrolled during active disease. The genes are TRBV4-1 and TRBJ1-3; no reliable D call. CDR3 nucleotide sequence: TGCGCCAGCAGCCTCACGGCCCTAGATGGAAACACCATATATTTT. It is translated as CASSLTALDGNTIYF.